Sequencing of this T cell receptor (beta chain) was carried out in a study of regulatory T cells in long-lasting Graves disease. Study-level background: Newly diagnosed Graves' patients had taken antithyroid drugs under 3 months.

Library construction for TCR beta used iRepertoire HTBI primers and Arm-PCR of CDR3 regions. In TCRdb, the multiplex PCR reads were re-called with MiXCR into one record per CDR3 protein. This table has over 450,000 distinct CDR3 sequences, approximately 12% appearing once. This clonotype is a singleton in its sample. Indicated time point: newly diagnosed GD, antithyroid drugs for less than 3 months. RNA extracted from PBMCs served as the sequencing template. The sample was also reused in another study, on T cells in Graves' hyperthyroidism and ophthalmopathy. As reported in that work: Patients aged 18 to 65 with hyperthyroidism were newly diagnosed, with duration under 2 months. Patients with uncontrolled infections, other autoimmune diseases, pregnancy or lactation were excluded.

The sequenced sample was peripheral blood mononuclear cells (PBMCs), obtained at new diagnosis, from a patient treated with antithyroid drugs. The source of this sequence is a woman in her 30s with Graves disease.

The CDR3 is CASSLLNPVVAKNIQYF. CDR3 nucleotide sequence: TGTGCCAGCAGCTTATTAAACCCAGTAGTTGCCAAAAACATTCAGTACTTC. This chain connects TRBV11-2 to TRBJ2-4, with D hard to call. The CDR3 has 17 residues. Per germline, CDR1 SGHAT and CDR2 FQNNGV. V was pared by 2 bases and J by 1 base, with 15 bases between.